This TCR beta chain was recorded in a study of cytomegalovirus exposure and HLA in healthy donors. Study summary: The 120 or so validation repertoires were produced on the same platform as the 550 to 700 repertoires of the first cohort. This was reported in a later analysis.

To note about this clone: The antigen is undetermined.

Trimming stripped 3 bases from V and 6 bases from J, with 15 bases between. Looked up from germline, CDR1 is GTSNPN and CDR2 is SVGIG (reference sequence). This CDR3 spans 13 amino acids. This table comes from immunoSEQ multiplex PCR, and its TCRdb copy is limited to in-frame clones, with some not included. Among roughly 200,000 clones listed, 81% were seen once. Overall study findings and caveats: The authors confirmed in vitro that three CMV-associated chains were specific for CMV antigens.

While the first cohort had about 610 subjects, the donors belonged to the separate validation cohort of roughly 130 subjects. Sequences were obtained from PBMCs. This chain joins TRBV30 and TRBJ2-7, with a weak D call TRBD1 (5 bases). The receptor was derived from a woman aged 25 to 39 in good health and CMV-seronegative. CDR3: CAWRRQGGREQYF. The DNA of the CDR3 is TGTGCCTGGAGAAGGCAGGGTGGGCGCGAGCAGTACTTC.